The 5 T cell receptor beta chains below come from one sample, sequenced in a study of siplizumab effects on memory and regulatory T cells. Repertoires were generated with immunoSEQ multiplex PCR, while TCRdb's copy carries only in-frame clones and drops some. There are about 110,000 clones in the sample; approximately 94% occur only once, and about 0.34% lies in the top ten. The sequencing sample was made of CD4+ T cells sorted from blood. Receptors were obtained from a human donor in good health.

This chain uses TRBV5-4 with TRBJ1-2; 7 bases are a match to TRBD1. This CDR3 spans 14 amino acids. Losses at the gene ends were 3 bases for V and 1 base for J; bases not matched to a gene: 3. Germline CDR1 is SGHNT and CDR2 is YYREEE (reference sequence). CDR3 in amino acids: CASSSGQVNYGYTF. The CDR3 coding sequence is TGTGCCAGCAGCTCAGGACAGGTTAACTATGGCTACACCTTC.

The gene calls are TRBV5-1 and TRBJ1-3, with 7 bases that match TRBD1. This CDR3 has 19 residues. V lost 0 bases and J lost 4; bases outside the gene matches: 16. From germline, CDR1 is SGHRS and CDR2 YFSETQ. For the CDR3, the DNA is TGCGCCAGCAGCTTGGCCGGAAAGGGACAGCTCTTTGGAGGAAACACCATATATTTT. This gives the protein CASSLAGKGQLFGGNTIYF.

V gene TRBV7-9 combines with J gene TRBJ2-2; D might be TRBD1 (6 bases). Per the germline V gene, CDR1 is SEHNR and CDR2 is FQNEAQ (reference sequence). The CDR3 sequence is 16 residues long. Trimming stripped 4 bases from V and 4 bases from J, with 16 bases between. The CDR3 DNA is TGTGCCAGCAGCTACAGGGTCGGAGAGAGCACCGGGGAGCTGTTTTTT. It codes for CASSYRVGESTGELFF. The full variable domain, completed using reference TRBV7-9 and TRBJ2-2, is DTGVSQNPRHKITKRGQNVTFRCDPISEHNRLYWYRQTLGQGPEFLTYFQNEAQLEKSRLLSDRFSAERPKGSFSTLEIQRTEQGDSAMYLCASSYRVGESTGELFFGEGSRLTVL.

The rearrangement joins TRBV11-2 to TRBJ1-5; no reliable D call. CDR3 length equals 13 residues. V was shortened by 2 bases and J by 4 bases, with 6 bases between the two germline ends. CDR1 SGHAT and CDR2 FQNNGV come from the germline V gene. The CDR3, as DNA: TGTGCCAGCAGCTTAACCGGTAATCAGCCCCAGCATTTT. Translating gives CASSLTGNQPQHF.

This chain joins TRBV5-4 and TRBJ1-1, with TRBD1 matching over 7 bases. Germline V gene sequence: CDR1 SGHNT, CDR2 YYREEE (reference sequence). The length of the CDR3 is 16 residues. V shed 4 bases, J shed 0 bases, and the junction held 9 bases outside the gene matches. The CDR3 region is CASSTGSGTVNTEAFF. The CDR3 region has the DNA TGTGCCAGCAGCACGGGATCCGGGACAGTGAACACTGAAGCTTTCTTT.